The 26 T cell receptor beta chains listed next were all sequenced from one sample in a study of blood T cell repertoires in COVID-19 (dated by TCRdb to the early 2020s). Library preparation employed the immunoSEQ multiplex PCR assay. TCRdb carries this immuneACCESS record with in-frame sequences only. Its versions omit some clonotypes, under half of them owing to an unresolved V gene in the studies checked, with the rest unexplained. The sample table holds approximately 190,000 clones, of which about 88% were seen once. In total, the top ten clones hold 5% to 6.5% of the sample. Sequenced input: peripheral blood. The receptors originated from a man in his forties with active or convalescent COVID-19.

The chain recombines TRBV27 with TRBJ1-2; D gene ambiguous. Trimming removed 3 bases from V and 7 bases from J, with 24 bases in between. The CDR3 is 17 amino acids. Germline V gives CDR1 MNHEY, CDR2 SMNVEV (reference sequence). Here the CDR3 reads CASSFKGKGAGSVGYTF. The CDR3 coding sequence is TGTGCCAGCAGTTTCAAGGGAAAGGGAGCGGGGTCGGTTGGCTACACCTTC.

V gene TRBV5-5 combines with J gene TRBJ1-1, with 7 nucleotides matching TRBD1. This CDR3 comprises 15 residues. Germline V CDR1 and CDR2: SGHKS, YYEKEE (reference sequence). V shed 4 bases, J shed 5 bases, and the junction held 11 bases outside the gene matches. DNA of the CDR3: TGTGCCAGCAGCGTGACGACAGGGTTGGCGACTGAAGCTTTCTTT. It yields the protein CASSVTTGLATEAFF.

This clone was counted a few times. The chain joins TRBV29-1 to TRBJ2-1; D may be TRBD2 (7 bases). This CDR3 is 14 amino acids long. Germline V CDR1 and CDR2: SQVTM, ANQGSEA. Deletions cut 3 bases from V and 8 bases from J, with 17 bases between. The DNA of the CDR3 is TGCAGCGTTGATAGGTGGGGGGGCCAAGATGAGCAGTTCTTC. Translating gives CSVDRWGGQDEQFF.

V gene TRBV12-3 or TRBV12-4 combines with J gene TRBJ2-7, with D perhaps TRBD1 (5 bases). V was shortened by 5 bases and J by 2 bases, with 10 bases between the two germline ends. The CDR3 has 13 amino acids. CDR3 region: CASSGQKTYEQYF. CDR3 in DNA: TGTGCCAGCAGTGGACAAAAAACCTACGAGCAGTACTTC.

The V gene is TRBV18, the J gene TRBJ1-1, with unresolved D. Trimming cost V 2 bases and J 0 bases, with 7 bases left between them. This CDR3 is built from 14 residues. Germline V gene data show CDR1 as KGHSH and CDR2 as LQKENI. The DNA for the CDR3 is TGTGCCAGCTCACCATTTCCGGTGAACACTGAAGCTTTCTTT. Translation: CASSPFPVNTEAFF.

The V gene is TRBV7-2, the J gene TRBJ2-5, with 12 bases matching TRBD2. Germline-derived CDR1 and CDR2 are SGHTA and FQGNSA. The V segment lost 3 bases and the J segment 5 bases; nucleotides outside the gene matches: 13. There are 18 residues in the CDR3. For the CDR3, the DNA is TGTGCCAGCAGCTTCGCTTCCCTAGCGGGAGGGGGCCTGGAGACCCAGTACTTC. Protein product: CASSFASLAGGGLETQYF.

This clone was detected once. V gene TRBV19 combines with J gene TRBJ1-3, with 11 bases identical to TRBD1. From germline, CDR1 is LNHDA and CDR2 SQIVND (reference sequence). There are 17 residues in the CDR3. V trimming: 6 bases; J trimming: 0 bases; junction bases outside the gene matches: 7. The CDR3 sequence is CASRGPGTGGSGNTIYF. The CDR3 DNA is TGTGCCAGTAGGGGTCCAGGGACAGGGGGCTCTGGAAACACCATATATTTT.

The chain couples TRBV7-8 to TRBJ1-2; D call uncertain. The CDR3 runs to 15 residues. V gave up 2 bases and J gave up 0 bases, with 10 bases separating them. Per germline, CDR1 SGHVS and CDR2 FQNEAQ. The CDR3 bases are TGTGCCAGCAGCTTAATGCAGGAAGCTAACTATGGCTACACCTTC. Its translation: CASSLMQEANYGYTF.

The chain has TRBV6-5 and TRBJ1-2; D unresolved. CDR3 length equals 15 residues. CDR1 MNHEY and CDR2 SVGAGI come from the germline V gene. Between the trimmed V and J ends, which lost 8 bases and 6 bases, there was a span of 22 bases. CDR3 DNA: TGTGCCAGCGGACGGGCCGGGATCCTGCTGGATGGCTACACCTTC. This codes for CASGRAGILLDGYTF.

V gene TRBV7-8 combines with J gene TRBJ1-5; no reliable D call. Germline V gene lookup returns CDR1 SGHVS and CDR2 FQNEAQ. CDR3 length equals 15 residues. V gave up 1 base and J gave up 2 bases, with 9 bases separating them. The CDR3, as DNA: TGTGCCAGCAGCTTAGTAGGGAGTGGCAATCAGCCCCAGCATTTT. This gives the protein CASSLVGSGNQPQHF.

The CDR3 DNA sequence: TGTGCCAGCAGCTTAGCGGGGACAGATGGATCACCCCTCCACTTT. It translates to CASSLAGTDGSPLHF. The chain recombines TRBV7-9 with TRBJ1-6; 7 bases agree with TRBD1. This CDR3 contains 15 residues. CDR1 is SEHNR, CDR2 FQNEAQ, per germline (reference sequence). J was trimmed by 10 bases and V by 0 bases; bases with no gene match: 6.

The genes are TRBV29-1 and TRBJ1-1; tentatively, D is TRBD1 (6 bases). Per the germline V gene, CDR1 is SQVTM and CDR2 is ANQGSEA. The V gene lost 3 bases and the J gene lost 0 bases, with 11 bases spanning the gap. CDR3 size: 14 residues. CDR3 sequence: CSVEGGLMNTEAFF. The CDR3 DNA reads TGCAGCGTTGAGGGGGGGCTCATGAACACTGAAGCTTTCTTT.

This clone appeared a few times. The chain has TRBV11-2 and TRBJ1-3, with D uncertain. Trimming pared 4 bases from V and 0 bases from J, leaving 13 bases between. There are 16 residues in the CDR3. The V gene's germline CDR1 is SGHAT and CDR2 FQNNGV. The CDR3 region is CASSSGPPYSGNTIYF. CDR3 DNA sequence: TGTGCCAGCAGCTCCGGTCCCCCATACTCTGGAAACACCATATATTTT. The whole variable domain, filled in from reference TRBV11-2 and TRBJ1-3, reads EAGVAQSPRYKIIEKRQSVAFWCNPISGHATLYWYQQILGQGPKLLIQFQNNGVVDDSQLPKDRFSAERLKGVDSTLKIQPAKLEDSAVYLCASSSGPPYSGNTIYFGEGSWLTVV.

The chain couples TRBV7-9 to TRBJ2-3; D is perhaps TRBD1 (5 bases). The CDR3 sequence is 12 residues long. Trimming pared 6 bases from V and 4 bases from J, leaving 8 bases between. The germline V gene has CDR1 SEHNR and CDR2 FQNEAQ (reference sequence). The CDR3 here is CASSSGPDTQYF. CDR3 in DNA: TGTGCCAGCAGTTCAGGGCCAGATACGCAGTATTTT.

The rearrangement uses TRBV19 and TRBJ1-5; the D gene is possibly TRBD1 (5 bases). Germline values: CDR1 LNHDA, CDR2 SQIVND (reference sequence). This CDR3 has 13 amino acids. Trimming shortened V by 6 bases and J by 3 bases, and 9 bases separated the two germline ends. This CDR3 is CASRRGSNQPQHF. Here the CDR3 DNA reads TGTGCCAGTAGAAGGGGATCCAATCAGCCCCAGCATTTT.

The chain couples TRBV7-2 to TRBJ1-1; D is undetermined. The CDR3 consists of 14 residues. Trimming left V 0 bases short and J 1 base short, with 6 bases between. Germline-derived CDR1 and CDR2 are SGHTA and FQGNSA. In DNA, the CDR3 is TGTGCCAGCAGCTTAGCTGCAGGGAACACTGAAGCTTTCTTT. Translating gives CASSLAAGNTEAFF.

The gene calls are TRBV15 and TRBJ1-6; D possibly corresponds to TRBD1 (6 bases). The CDR3 spans 13 residues. The germline V gene has CDR1 LNHNV and CDR2 YYDKDF (reference sequence). The germline V and J ends were trimmed by 5 bases and 8 bases, with 10 bases remaining between them. As DNA, the CDR3 is TGTGCCACCAGCGCCAGGGGAGATTCACCCCTCCACTTT. Translation gives CATSARGDSPLHF.

The genes are TRBV5-1 and TRBJ1-2; 8 bases fit TRBD1. CDR3 length equals 15 residues. Germline V gene data show CDR1 as SGHRS and CDR2 as YFSETQ. Trimming took 3 bases from V and 2 from J; bases not matched to a gene: 6. The CDR3 sequence: CASSYGQGGNYGYTF. The CDR3 DNA follows: TGCGCCAGCAGCTACGGACAGGGCGGGAACTATGGCTACACCTTC.

The chain couples TRBV7-9 to TRBJ1-1; 7 nucleotides line up with TRBD1. The germline gives CDR1 SEHNR, CDR2 FQNEAQ (reference sequence). This CDR3 region has 15 residues. The V segment lost 4 bases and the J segment 0 bases; nucleotides outside the gene matches: 5. The CDR3 DNA reads TGTGCCAGCAGCTCCCGACAGGGCATGAACACTGAAGCTTTCTTT. Encoded protein: CASSSRQGMNTEAFF.

The chain recombines TRBV30 with TRBJ1-1; the match to TRBD1 covers 9 bases. The CDR3 loop spans 13 amino acids. Germline CDR1 reads GTSNPN; CDR2 reads SVGIG (reference sequence). J was trimmed by 1 base and V by 4 bases; bases with no gene match: 1. The CDR3 DNA sequence: TGTGCCTGGAAGGGACAGGGGAACACTGAAGCTTTCTTT. It is translated as CAWKGQGNTEAFF.

This clone occurred a few times. The J gene is TRBJ2-2, the V gene TRBV3-1 (or the pseudogene TRBV3-2); 7 bases are shared with TRBD2. The V gene's germline CDR1 is LGHDT and CDR2 YNNKEL (reference sequence). V was clipped by 3 bases and J by 4 bases; unmatched bases: 8. The CDR3 runs 16 residues. CDR3 in amino acids: CASSQRAGRGTGELFF. The CDR3, as DNA: TGTGCCAGCAGCCAGAGGGCAGGGAGGGGCACCGGGGAGCTGTTTTTT.

The CDR3 region has the DNA TGTGCCAGCAGCTCCGGGACAACGAAGGCAACTAATGAAAAACTGTTTTTT. It codes for CASSSGTTKATNEKLFF. The J gene is TRBJ1-4, the V gene TRBV7-9; D may be TRBD1 (6 bases). Germline CDR1 is SEHNR and CDR2 is FQNEAQ (reference sequence). This CDR3 region has 17 residues. Trimming pared 4 bases from V and 0 bases from J, leaving 15 bases between.

This clone was seen a single time. The chain uses TRBV24-1 and TRBJ2-2; no clear D. This CDR3 has 14 amino acids. The V end lost 1 base, the J end lost 2 bases, and 4 bases lay between the germline ends. Germline CDR1 KGHDR, CDR2 SFDVKD. CDR3 amino acids: CATSDLANTGELFF. As DNA, the CDR3 is TGTGCCACCAGTGATTTAGCTAACACCGGGGAGCTGTTTTTT.

In DNA form, the CDR3 reads TGTGCCACCGGGACAGGGAATAACTATGGCTACACCTTC. Translation: CATGTGNNYGYTF. V usage is TRBV24-1 and J usage is TRBJ1-2; 9 positions agree with TRBD1. Germline CDR1 KGHDR, CDR2 SFDVKD. The length of the CDR3 is 13 residues. J lost 1 base, V lost 9 bases, and 2 bases had no gene match.

A few counts support this clone. This specimen includes other DNA sequences encoding the same CDR3. V is TRBV27 and J is TRBJ2-1; a possible D gene is TRBD1 (5 bases). Between the trimmed V and J ends, which lost 3 bases and 4 bases, there was a span of 7 bases. This CDR3 has 13 residues. In germline, CDR1 is MNHEY, CDR2 SMNVEV (reference sequence). The CDR3 spells CASSLNRYNEQFF. DNA of the CDR3: TGTGCCAGCAGTTTGAACAGGTACAATGAGCAGTTCTTC.

This clone has just one count. The chain employs TRBV3-1 (or the pseudogene TRBV3-2) and TRBJ1-4; no clear D gene. The germline gives CDR1 LGHDT, CDR2 YNNKEL (reference sequence). The CDR3 totals 16 residues. V was trimmed by 5 bases and J by 4 bases, leaving 17 bases between them. The CDR3 here is CASSFTELLSNEKLFF. The CDR3 nucleotides are TGTGCCAGCAGCTTTACCGAGCTATTGAGTAATGAAAAACTGTTTTTT.